This T cell receptor beta chain was documented in a study of OX40 agonist ivuxolimab in advanced cancers. Background for the entire study: Ivuxolimab, which targeted the costimulatory receptor OX40 (CD134), was an agonistic, fully human IgG2 monoclonal antibody. Intravenous ivuxolimab was administered to patients every 2 weeks at six dose levels: 0.01, 0.1, 0.3, 1.5, 3 and 10 mg/kg. Of the approximately 53 patients in dose escalation, 19 had hepatocellular carcinoma, around 15 had melanoma, 9 had renal cell carcinoma and 9 had head and neck cancer. The dose-escalation cohort was 80% to 90% male with a mean age of around 64 years, ranging from roughly 20 to 80. Patients were allowed to have had prior anti-PD-1, anti-PD-L1 or anti-CTLA-4 therapy, and around 43% of the dose-escalation patients had been treated with checkpoint inhibitors. Partial responses occurred in three dose-escalation patients, of whom one had hepatocellular carcinoma and two had cutaneous melanoma. Peripheral TCRbeta sequencing was intended to test whether TCR sequence diversity was altered and clonal T-cell expansion was caused by ivuxolimab. The paper covers the monotherapy dose-escalation part of the phase I ivuxolimab trial, which included N of about 56 patients.

Points the paper makes about the study in general: At doses of 0.1 to 3.0 mg/kg, clonal expansion of both CD4+ and CD8+ T cells in blood was seen between baseline and week 6. Which antigens the clonally expanded peripheral T cells were specific for was not determined. In the 0.1-3.0 mg/kg groups, partial responders were among the patients with the lowest normalized peripheral clonal expansion, particularly in CD8+ T cells. Low levels of normalized T-cell clonal expansion were also seen in some patients who did not respond. After ivuxolimab, more expanded clones were found on average in CD8+ T cells than in CD4+ T cells.

For sequencing of the TCRbeta CDR3 region, genomic DNA was extracted from the sorted cells. TCRbeta CDR3 regions were sequenced using the immunoSEQ Assay. As stored in TCRdb, this immuneACCESS dataset retains in-frame rearrangements with V and J assigned. A fraction of the clones does not appear; measured against another copy, unresolved V genes explain less than half of the discrepancy, and the remainder lacks a known reason. This sample holds tens of thousands of clones; roughly 94% were observed only once. The biggest ten clones account for about 10% of the sample. A word on this clone: Which antigen it targets is not known. The input lacks base qualities; no much larger clone sits a single base away.

The trial excluded patients who had a history of autoimmune disease or were on systemic immunosuppression. In every dose cohort, peripheral blood was drawn for TCR sequencing at baseline, cycle 4 day 1, and cycle 7 day 1. Samples came from an open-label, multicenter, first-in-human phase I dose-escalation trial of ivuxolimab. The trial enrolled adults with locally advanced or metastatic head and neck squamous cell, hepatocellular, melanoma or renal cell carcinoma. Before TCR sequencing, CD4+ T cells and CD8+ T cells were sorted from peripheral blood as separate populations. There are 16 amino acids in the CDR3, from cysteine to phenylalanine inclusive. Only the CDR3 DNA is retained, 48 bases long and in frame from the first base. V gives up 0 bases and J gives up 0 bases, and the segment between their germline ends measures 9 bases. The germline V gene yields SGDLS for CDR1 and YYNGEE for CDR2.

The sequenced sample was CD4+ or CD8+ T cells sorted from blood, obtained in a trial of the OX40 agonist ivuxolimab. The rearrangement joined TRBV9 to TRBJ1-4; TRBD1 might be the D gene, on 5 matching bases. The sequence was obtained from an adult with an advanced solid tumor such as melanoma, head and neck, liver or kidney cancer. At the DNA level, the sequence is TGTGCCAGCAGCGTAGGTGGGGGGACAACTAATGAAAAACTGTTTTTT. It is translated as CASSVGGGTTNEKLFF. With the rest looked up from the reference TRBV9 and TRBJ1-4 genes rather than sequenced, the full variable domain is DSGVTQTPKHLITATGQRVTLRCSPRSGDLSVYWYQQSLDQGLQFLIQYYNGEERAKGNILERFSAQQFPDLHSELNLSSLELGDSALYFCASSVGGGTTNEKLFFGSGTQLSVL.